This is a list of T cell receptor beta chains from one sample in a study of CD8 T cells in Susac syndrome. TCRdb reprocessed the immunoSEQ multiplex PCR reads via MiXCR and lists one record per CDR3 protein. The repertoire has roughly 180,000 distinct CDR3 sequences, roughly 92% of them found once; the top ten carry 0.09% to 0.095%. The sample was CD4+ T cells from PBMCs. All receptors derive from a human donor with multiple sclerosis. Both conserved end residues are part of each CDR3. The D gene is left open where the match is weak. Where a row states a size, it is once, few, many or the class of an expanded clone; other rows omit it.

J,D,V,size,CDR3,DNA
TRBJ1-1,-,TRBV7-2,-,CASRRFGSEAFF,TGTGCCAGCAGACGCTTTGGTAGTGAAGCTTTCTTT
TRBJ1-2,-,TRBV20-1,-,CSARSPNYGYTF,TGCAGTGCTAGGTCCCCTAACTATGGCTACACCTTC
TRBJ2-1,-,TRBV29-1,-,CSAADSTYNEQFF,TGCAGCGCCGCAGACAGTACCTACAATGAGCAGTTCTTC
TRBJ2-2,-,TRBV9,-,CASSVAPLGTGELFF,TGTGCCAGCAGCGTAGCCCCATTGGGGACCGGGGAGCTGTTTTTT
TRBJ2-5,-,TRBV7-6,-,CASSRMGLVQETQYF,TGTGCCAGCAGCCGAATGGGACTGGTACAAGAGACCCAGTACTTC
TRBJ2-3,-,TRBV2,once,CASSVLIGADTQYF,TGTGCCAGCAGTGTACTAATTGGTGCAGATACGCAGTATTTT
TRBJ2-2,-,TRBV24-1,-,CATSDPGQRTGELFF,TGTGCCACCAGTGATCCCGGACAGCGCACCGGGGAGCTGTTTTTT
TRBJ1-1,TRBD1,TRBV28,-,CASRSGQAGGAFF,TGTGCCAGCAGAAGCGGACAGGCCGGGGGAGCTTTCTTT
TRBJ2-7,-,TRBV19,-,CASSRTVSYEQYF,TGTGCCAGTAGTAGGACCGTATCCTACGAGCAGTACTTC
TRBJ2-7,TRBD2,TRBV9,-,CASSAHAAGAAYEQYF,TGTGCCAGCAGCGCCCACGCAGCGGGGGCTGCCTACGAGCAGTACTTC
TRBJ2-1,TRBD2,TRBV30,-,CAWSATRTSGSPNEQFF,TGTGCCTGGAGTGCTACCCGGACTAGCGGGAGTCCCAATGAGCAGTTCTTC
TRBJ2-5,-,TRBV18,-,CASSPSPGGGPQETQYF,TGTGCCAGCTCACCATCCCCAGGCGGGGGCCCTCAAGAGACCCAGTACTTC
TRBJ1-6,TRBD1,TRBV9,-,CASSAAPDRADSPLHF,TGTGCCAGCAGCGCCGCGCCGGACAGGGCTGATTCACCCCTCCACTTT
TRBJ1-5,-,TRBV2,-,CASRWGGNQPQHF,TGTGCCAGCAGATGGGGGGGCAATCAGCCCCAGCATTTT
TRBJ2-1,TRBD2,TRBV27,-,CASNPLGTRANEQFF,TGTGCCAGCAACCCCCTCGGGACTAGGGCCAATGAGCAGTTCTTC
TRBJ2-3,TRBD2,TRBV5-1,once,CASSSPAGGPADTQYF,TGCGCCAGCAGCTCCCCAGCGGGAGGGCCCGCAGATACGCAGTATTTT
TRBJ2-5,-,TRBV5-1,-,CASSSGGSLGETQYF,TGCGCCAGCAGCTCGGGCGGGTCATTAGGGGAGACCCAGTACTTC